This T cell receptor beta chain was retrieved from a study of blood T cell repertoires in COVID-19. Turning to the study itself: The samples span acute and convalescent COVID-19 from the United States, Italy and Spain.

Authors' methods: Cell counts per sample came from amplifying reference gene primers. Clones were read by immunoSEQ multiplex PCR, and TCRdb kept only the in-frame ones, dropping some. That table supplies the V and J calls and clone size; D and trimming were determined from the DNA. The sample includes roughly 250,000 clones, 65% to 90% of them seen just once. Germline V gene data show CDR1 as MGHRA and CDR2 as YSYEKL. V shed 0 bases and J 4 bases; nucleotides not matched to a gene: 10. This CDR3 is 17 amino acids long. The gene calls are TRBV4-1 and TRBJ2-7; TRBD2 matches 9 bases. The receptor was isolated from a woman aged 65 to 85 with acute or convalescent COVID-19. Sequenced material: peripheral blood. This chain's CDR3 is CASSQDSLAGGRYEQYF. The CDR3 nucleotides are TGCGCCAGCAGCCAAGATAGTCTGGCGGGGGGGCGATACGAGCAGTACTTC.